The rows below give T cell receptor beta chains drawn from one sample of a study of cytomegalovirus exposure and HLA in healthy donors. Profiling relied on immunoSEQ multiplex PCR, and the TCRdb table lists in-frame clones only, not all of them. The sample holds 100,000 to 150,000 clones; 70% to 85% are singletons and the top ten take approximately 2.4%. Material for sequencing was PBMCs. The receptors shown here come from a man aged 50-60 years in good health and CMV-seronegative. Each CDR3 is given with its conserved first and last residue. The D gene is left open where the match is weak. A clone size is listed for some rows: how often the clone was seen (once, few, many), or a class if it is expanded.

j_call v_call d_call clone_size cdr3_aa cdr3_nt
TRBJ1-4 TRBV19 TRBD1 . CASSPGNRGLANEKLFF TGTGCCAGTAGTCCAGGGAACAGGGGGCTGGCTAATGAAAAACTGTTTTTT
TRBJ2-2 TRBV5-8 TRBD2 few CASRLLAPTGELFF TGTGCCAGCCGGCTACTAGCGCCAACCGGGGAGCTGTTTTTT
TRBJ1-2 TRBV6-1 TRBD1 . CASSGTGTGDRYTF TGTGCCAGCAGTGGAACCGGGACAGGGGATCGCTACACCTTC
TRBJ1-2 TRBV10-2 . . CASSVEGGGYTF TGCGCCAGCAGTGTGGAAGGCGGTGGCTACACCTTC
TRBJ1-1 TRBV18 . . CASSPNREEVTEAFF TGTGCCAGCTCACCCAACAGGGAAGAAGTCACTGAAGCTTTCTTT
TRBJ1-4 TRBV19 . . CASSIPVSTTNEKLFF TGTGCCAGTAGTATTCCCGTCTCTACAACTAATGAAAAACTGTTTTTT
TRBJ2-7 TRBV7-9 . . CASTDYRGGSYEQYF TGTGCCAGCACCGACTACAGGGGGGGGAGCTACGAGCAGTACTTC
TRBJ1-2 TRBV6-4 TRBD1 . CASSDAGGDRYTF TGTGCCAGCAGTGACGCAGGGGGTGATCGCTACACCTTC
TRBJ1-2 TRBV2 . . CASNLGGKTDYTF TGTGCCAGCAATTTAGGAGGGAAGACAGACTACACCTTC
TRBJ1-2 TRBV27 . few CASSPRQSSGYTF TGTGCCAGCAGTCCCCGACAGTCCTCGGGCTACACCTTC
TRBJ1-2 TRBV15 . . CATSRTGEGYGYTF TGTGCCACCAGCAGGACTGGGGAGGGCTATGGCTACACCTTC
TRBJ1-5 TRBV4-1 . . CASSRTASNQPQHF TGCGCCAGCAGCCGGACAGCTTCTAATCAGCCCCAGCATTTT
TRBJ2-1 TRBV29-1 . few CSVVGSRGWSTYNEQFF TGCAGCGTTGTGGGGTCAAGAGGGTGGAGTACCTACAATGAGCAGTTCTTC
TRBJ1-3 TRBV30 . . CAWSTLGNTIYF TGTGCCTGGAGTACTCTAGGAAACACCATATATTTT
TRBJ1-2 TRBV27 . few CASSNGGYGYTF TGTGCCAGCAGTAACGGAGGATATGGCTACACCTTC
TRBJ2-2 TRBV29-1 . . CSVEKGYTGELFF TGCAGCGTTGAGAAGGGGTACACCGGGGAGCTGTTTTTT
TRBJ1-2 TRBV14 . once CASSQGVAGDYGYTF TGTGCCAGCAGCCAAGGGGTTGCCGGGGACTATGGCTACACCTTC
TRBJ1-5 TRBV4-3 . once CASSQTPQADWGAQHF TGCGCCAGCAGCCAAACCCCCCAGGCCGATTGGGGGGCCCAGCATTTT
TRBJ1-1 TRBV7-2 TRBD1 . CASSLQQGGNTEAFF TGTGCCAGCAGCTTACAACAGGGGGGTAACACTGAAGCTTTCTTT
TRBJ1-1 TRBV7-8 . . CASSLAGTGFTEAFF TGTGCCAGCAGCTTAGCAGGAACAGGGTTCACTGAAGCTTTCTTT
TRBJ1-1 TRBV9 . . CASSVVVEQGSRTEAFF TGTGCCAGCAGCGTAGTAGTGGAGCAGGGGTCGAGGACTGAAGCTTTCTTT
TRBJ1-2 TRBV11-2 . . CASSLGFGGTSYGYTF TGTGCCAGCAGCTTAGGTTTTGGGGGCACTTCTTATGGCTACACCTTC
TRBJ1-2 TRBV5-1 . . CASSLSPPGSGYTF TGCGCCAGCAGCTTGTCCCCCCCGGGGAGCGGCTACACCTTC
TRBJ2-7 TRBV4-3 TRBD2 . CASSQVGGASEQYF TGCGCCAGCAGCCAAGTCGGGGGGGCCTCCGAGCAGTACTTC
TRBJ2-1 TRBV13 . . CASSLVFATGTGTGDNEQFF TGTGCCAGCAGCTTAGTATTCGCGACAGGGACGGGAACGGGGGACAATGAGCAGTTCTTC
TRBJ2-7 TRBV7-9 . . CASSFRDKFYEQYF TGTGCCAGCAGCTTCCGGGACAAGTTCTACGAGCAGTACTTC
TRBJ2-7 TRBV19 TRBD1 . CASSPGQGGSEQYF TGTGCCAGTAGTCCGGGACAGGGTGGGTCCGAGCAGTACTTC
TRBJ1-2 TRBV5-1 . . CASSLGPGNYGYTF TGCGCCAGCAGCTTGGGGCCGGGGAACTATGGCTACACCTTC
TRBJ2-1 TRBV27 . . CASSQNAGVEQFF TGTGCCAGCAGCCAAAACGCAGGGGTTGAGCAGTTCTTC
TRBJ2-6 TRBV15 . few CATSSLQGRPGANVLTF TGTGCCACCAGCAGTTTACAGGGCAGGCCTGGGGCCAACGTCCTGACTTTC
TRBJ2-5 TRBV4-1 TRBD2 . CASSSLAGGMETQYF TGCGCCAGCAGCTCACTAGCGGGGGGTATGGAGACCCAGTACTTC
TRBJ1-4 TRBV5-1 . . CASSLGQGREKLFF TGCGCCAGCAGCTTGGGCCAGGGTAGGGAAAAACTGTTTTTT
TRBJ1-3 TRBV5-1 . . CASSPVNSMSSGNTIYF TGCGCCAGCAGCCCAGTTAACAGTATGTCCTCTGGAAACACCATATATTTT
TRBJ2-7 TRBV29-1 . . CSPRGTRPFYEQYF TGCAGCCCAAGGGGGACAAGGCCCTTCTACGAGCAGTACTTC
TRBJ1-3 TRBV5-4 TRBD1 . CASSSGTDRSGNTIYF TGTGCCAGCAGCTCTGGGACAGATCGCTCTGGAAACACCATATATTTT
TRBJ2-3 TRBV5-8 TRBD2 . CASSLGASGDTDTQYF TGTGCCAGCAGCTTGGGGGCTAGCGGGGACACAGATACGCAGTATTTT
TRBJ2-3 TRBV5-4 TRBD1 . CASSTGGQGDTQYF TGTGCCAGCAGCACAGGGGGCCAGGGAGATACGCAGTATTTT
TRBJ2-5 TRBV19 . . CASSTRLDLKETQYF TGTGCCAGTAGTACCAGACTAGATTTAAAAGAGACCCAGTACTTC
TRBJ1-5 TRBV2 . . CASRQGHGNQPQHF TGTGCCAGCAGACAGGGACATGGCAATCAGCCCCAGCATTTT
TRBJ2-5 TRBV15 . . CATTQGGTGTETQYF TGTGCCACCACCCAGGGGGGGACAGGAACAGAGACCCAGTACTTC
TRBJ1-3 TRBV30 . few CAWTPGHSSGNTIYF TGTGCCTGGACCCCGGGACACAGCTCTGGAAACACCATATATTTT
TRBJ2-7 TRBV5-1 TRBD1 . CASSWTGVEQYF TGCGCCAGCAGCTGGACAGGGGTCGAGCAGTACTTC
TRBJ2-7 TRBV10-3 . . CAISDTYEQYF TGTGCCATCAGTGATACCTACGAGCAGTACTTC
TRBJ1-3 TRBV7-9 . few CASSLGGAGNTIYF TGTGCCAGCAGCTTAGGGGGGGCTGGAAACACCATATATTTT
TRBJ1-4 TRBV4-2 TRBD1 . CASSTSTGTNEKLFF TGTGCCAGCAGCACTTCGACAGGGACTAATGAAAAACTGTTTTTT
TRBJ2-1 TRBV5-4 . . CASSLVPNEQFF TGTGCCAGCAGCTTGGTCCCTAATGAGCAGTTCTTC
TRBJ2-3 TRBV27 TRBD1 . CASSLYRDRVSTDTQYF TGTGCCAGCAGTTTATACCGGGACAGGGTTAGCACAGATACGCAGTATTTT
TRBJ1-1 TRBV7-9 TRBD1 . CASSEQGMNTEAFF TGTGCCAGCAGCGAACAGGGGATGAACACTGAAGCTTTCTTT
TRBJ2-5 TRBV5-4 TRBD2 once CASSSPTSGNQETQYF TGTGCCAGCAGCTCTCCGACTAGCGGGAACCAAGAGACCCAGTACTTC
TRBJ2-7 TRBV7-8 TRBD2 . CASSSNLAGGSSGEQYF TGTGCCAGCAGCTCCAACCTAGCGGGGGGGTCTTCCGGCGAGCAGTACTTC
TRBJ1-2 TRBV27 TRBD1 . CASSPRTGVYGYTF TGTGCCAGCAGTCCCCGGACAGGGGTATATGGCTACACCTTC
TRBJ1-5 TRBV6-5 . . CASRIDRSQPQHF TGTGCCAGCAGAATAGACAGGAGTCAGCCCCAGCATTTT
TRBJ2-3 TRBV19 . . CASSIAPPGDTQYF TGTGCCAGTAGTATTGCCCCCCCCGGAGATACGCAGTATTTT
TRBJ1-1 TRBV5-4 . . CASSLKGVNTEAFF TGTGCCAGCAGCCTTAAGGGGGTGAACACTGAAGCTTTCTTT
TRBJ2-7 TRBV6-1 . . CASRDSSSYEQYF TGTGCCAGCAGGGACTCCAGCTCCTACGAGCAGTACTTC
TRBJ2-2 TRBV18 . . CASSTRGGELFF TGTGCCAGCTCCACTAGAGGAGGGGAGCTGTTTTTT
TRBJ2-4 TRBV19 TRBD2 . CASSSRTSGGPLAKNIQYF TGTGCCAGTAGTTCACGGACTAGCGGGGGTCCCTTAGCCAAAAACATTCAGTACTTC
TRBJ2-7 TRBV4-3 TRBD2 . CASSQDKRGDYEQYF TGCGCCAGCAGCCAAGATAAGCGGGGGGACTACGAGCAGTACTTC
TRBJ1-5 TRBV4-1 TRBD1 . CASSQDLRGPRGNQPQHF TGCGCCAGCAGCCAAGATCTTAGGGGGCCCCGGGGCAATCAGCCCCAGCATTTT
TRBJ1-5 TRBV9 . . CASSPYEAGQPQHF TGTGCCAGCAGCCCCTACGAGGCTGGCCAGCCCCAGCATTTT